This T cell receptor beta chain originates from a study of Ad26.COV2.S vaccination and SARS-CoV-2 variants. Per germline, CDR1 SGHRS and CDR2 YFSETQ. V was trimmed by 0 bases and J by 4 bases, leaving 2 bases between them. The CDR3 consists of 11 residues. Stated treatment: 15 to 20 received Ad26.COV2.S at low or high dose, single or two shots; several received placebo; per-sample allocation not given. Specimen acquisition occurred on day 63 following the initial vaccine or placebo injection. In regard to this clone: The same CDR3 also results from other DNA sequences found in this sample.

Profiling relied on immunoSEQ multiplex PCR, and the TCRdb table lists in-frame clones only, not all of them. Of approximately 280,000 clones listed, 70% to 90% are singletons. This sample comprised peripheral blood, obtained in a trial of Ad26.COV2.S vaccine versus placebo. This TCR came from a person aged 18-60 years who received the Ad26.COV2.S COVID-19 vaccine or a placebo. The chain uses TRBV5-1 and TRBJ2-7, with unresolved D. This CDR3 is CASSLDYEQYF. The CDR3, as DNA: TGCGCCAGCAGCTTGGATTACGAGCAGTACTTC.